The rows below give T cell receptor beta chains drawn from one sample of a study of metastatic and nonmetastatic thyroid tumors. TCRdb used MiXCR to call clones anew from the PCR reads. The profile shows approximately 19,000 clones, 30% to 40% of them singletons. The sample consisted of tumor tissue. Receptors were obtained from a male donor with papillary thyroid cancer or a benign thyroid nodule (not recorded which). Some clones in this sample may be carry-over from other donors' samples. The CDR3 runs from the conserved cysteine through the conserved F or W. Each record gives: V gene, clone size, D gene, J gene, CDR3 protein, CDR3 DNA. D genes are given only for firm matches. Clone size is given for some rows only: seen once, a few or many times, or a class if the clone is expanded.

TRBV12-3/TRBV12-4	medium-sized	TRBD1	TRBJ2-7	CASSLGTGGNEQYF	TGTGCCAGCAGTTTGGGGACAGGGGGCAACGAGCAGTACTTC
TRBV19	once	TRBD1	TRBJ1-4	CASRGQVGQGGATNEKLFF	TGTGCCAGTAGGGGACAGGTCGGACAGGGCGGAGCAACTAATGAAAAACTGTTTTTT
TRBV5-1	.	.	TRBJ2-2	CASSFRDITNTGELFF	TGCGCCAGCAGCTTTCGGGACATAACGAACACCGGGGAGCTGTTTTTT
TRBV28	many	TRBD1	TRBJ2-1	CASNPLGQGLNNEQFF	TGTGCCAGCAATCCGCTGGGACAGGGATTAAACAATGAGCAGTTCTTC
TRBV2	few	.	TRBJ2-3	CASSLVTLGTDTHYF	TGTGCCAGCAGCTTAGTGACACTTGGCACAGATACGCATTATTTT
TRBV7-8	many	.	TRBJ1-5	CASSLGSLSNQPQHF	TGTGCCAGCAGCTTAGGTTCCCTTAGCAATCAGCCCCAGCATTTT
TRBV28	.	.	TRBJ1-2	CASSSPTGTAYGYTF	TGTGCCAGCAGTTCTCCCACGGGGACCGCCTATGGCTACACCTTC
TRBV6-4	many	.	TRBJ2-7	CASSESAEKDEQYF	TGTGCCAGCAGTGAGTCAGCCGAAAAGGACGAGCAGTACTTC
TRBV10-3	many	TRBD1	TRBJ1-1	CTISAAQGDRDTEAFF	TGTACCATCAGTGCGGCACAGGGGGATCGAGACACTGAAGCTTTCTTT
TRBV6-1	.	.	TRBJ2-7	CASSGAPGNDEQYF	TGTGCCAGCAGTGGGGCTCCAGGGAACGACGAGCAGTACTTC
TRBV19	medium-sized	TRBD1	TRBJ1-2	CASLPLHPGQGAGGYTF	TGTGCCAGCCTACCACTGCACCCTGGACAGGGGGCGGGTGGCTACACCTTC
TRBV10-3	few	.	TRBJ2-3	CAISESAADTRYF	TGTGCCATCAGTGAGTCGGCCGCAGATACACGGTATTTT
TRBV18	medium-sized	.	TRBJ2-1	CASSPPGVTAEQFF	TGTGCCAGCTCACCCCCGGGAGTCACGGCGGAGCAGTTCTTC
TRBV20-1	.	TRBD2	TRBJ2-7	CSASPGGLGSYEQYF	TGCAGTGCTAGCCCGGGGGGGCTGGGCTCCTACGAGCAGTACTTC
TRBV6-5	.	.	TRBJ2-5	CASRTPEDTHYF	TGTGCCAGCAGGACCCCTGAAGATACCCATTACTTC
TRBV6-1	few	TRBD1	TRBJ2-7	CASSEPPLDRGEQYF	TGTGCCAGCAGTGAACCCCCCCTCGACAGGGGTGAGCAGTACTTC
TRBV28	few	TRBD1	TRBJ1-4	CASTEGQGWEKLFF	TGTGCCAGCACCGAGGGACAGGGTTGGGAAAAACTGTTTTTT
TRBV19	.	.	TRBJ1-2	CASTVDRRGYTF	TGTGCCAGCACTGTCGACCGTAGGGGCTACACCTTC
TRBV5-6	.	.	TRBJ2-7	CASSLVHPLYEQYF	TGTGCCAGCAGCTTGGTACATCCGCTCTACGAGCAGTACTTC
TRBV24-1	.	.	TRBJ1-3	CATSVHEFRSWKHHIF	TGTGCCACCAGTGTCCACGAGTTTCGATCCTGGAAACACCATATATTT
TRBV6-1	few	.	TRBJ1-4	CASSKNPPTATNEKLFF	TGTGCCAGCAGTAAAAACCCCCCCACAGCAACTAATGAAAAACTGTTTTTT
TRBV20-1	.	.	TRBJ2-3	CSPTAGGGGDTQYF	TGCAGTCCCACCGCCGGGGGAGGGGGAGATACGCAGTATTTT
TRBV6-9	few	.	TRBJ1-2	CASSSSSGYSTF	TGTGCCAGCAGTTCATCATCAGGTTACAGCACCTTC
TRBV12-3/TRBV12-4	.	TRBD1	TRBJ1-2	CASSSGTGTGYYGYTF	TGTGCCAGCAGTTCCGGGACAGGGACGGGATACTATGGCTACACCTTC
TRBV6-1	medium-sized	TRBD1	TRBJ1-2	CASRPPDRDYGYTF	TGTGCCAGCAGACCCCCAGACAGGGATTATGGCTACACCTTC
TRBV20-1	.	.	TRBJ1-1	CSAVSARERPAFF	TGCAGTGCCGTCTCTGCGCGGGAAAGGCCGGCTTTCTTT
TRBV5-1	medium-sized	TRBD2	TRBJ2-2	CASSGTSSGELFF	TGCGCCAGCAGTGGGACTAGTTCTGGGGAGCTGTTTTTT
TRBV4-1	.	.	TRBJ2-7	CASSQGVTTYEQYF	TGCGCCAGCAGCCAAGGAGTCACTACCTACGAGCAGTACTTC
TRBV5-6	.	TRBD1	TRBJ2-2	CASSRVTGAPTWELFF	TGTGCCAGCAGCCGCGTGACAGGGGCTCCCACCTGGGAGCTGTTTTTT
TRBV6-5	.	.	TRBJ1-6	CASSPRAGGSSYNSPLHF	TGTGCCAGCAGTCCTCGCGCGGGGGGGAGCTCCTATAATTCACCCCTCCACTTT
TRBV20-1	.	.	TRBJ1-2	CSARDSEGYGYTF	TGCAGTGCTAGAGACAGCGAGGGCTATGGCTACACCTTC
TRBV7-9	many	.	TRBJ1-6	CASSLGGAKGSPLHF	TGTGCCAGCAGCTTAGGTGGGGCGAAGGGATCACCCCTCCACTTT
TRBV12-3/TRBV12-4	many	TRBD1	TRBJ2-5	CASSESFGTGKETQYF	TGTGCCAGCAGTGAAAGTTTCGGGACAGGGAAAGAGACCCAGTACTTC
TRBV20-1	few	TRBD1	TRBJ2-7	CSARDPLGQGAGEQYF	TGCAGTGCTAGAGATCCTCTCGGACAGGGGGCGGGGGAGCAGTACTTC
TRBV18	many	TRBD2	TRBJ2-5	CASSPTGLAGDETQYF	TGTGCCAGCTCACCGACGGGACTAGCGGGAGACGAGACCCAGTACTTC
TRBV20-1	many	.	TRBJ1-4	CSAVRTGKEKLFF	TGCAGTGCTGTCAGGACGGGTAAAGAGAAACTGTTTTTT
TRBV11-2	.	.	TRBJ2-3	CASSSGSYTQYF	TGTGCCAGCAGCTCGGGGTCCTACACGCAGTATTTT
TRBV5-8	.	.	TRBJ2-7	CASSPGRGTGTYEQYF	TGTGCCAGCAGCCCAGGCCGAGGGACGGGCACCTACGAGCAGTACTTC
TRBV6-2/TRBV6-3	few	.	TRBJ1-5	CVSSYGGGLNQPQHF	TGTGTCAGCAGTTACGGTGGGGGGCTCAATCAGCCACAGCATTTT
TRBV5-2	.	.	TRBJ2-1	CAGSTAGGNSYNEQFF	TGTGCCGGGTCGACGGCGGGAGGGAACTCCTACAATGAGCAGTTCTTC
TRBV29-1	few	TRBD1	TRBJ2-7	CSAKTGTGLSEQYF	TGCAGCGCTAAAACCGGGACAGGGTTATCCGAGCAGTACTTC
TRBV4-3	.	.	TRBJ2-1	CASSQIRTGEQFF	TGCGCCAGCAGCCAAATTAGGACGGGAGAGCAGTTCTTC
TRBV6-1	.	TRBD1	TRBJ2-7	CASSVPPRDRVEHYF	TGTGCCAGCAGTGTACCCCCCCGAGACAGGGTCGAGCATTACTTC
TRBV11-2	once	.	TRBJ1-1	CASSLMENTEAFF	TGTGCCAGCAGCTTAATGGAGAACACTGAAGCTTTCTTT
TRBV6-5	few	TRBD2	TRBJ2-1	CASSHRRYGRAINEQFF	TGTGCCAGCAGTCACCGCCGGTACGGGAGGGCCATTAATGAGCAGTTCTTC
TRBV5-1	.	.	TRBJ2-2	CASRGEGELFF	TGCGCCAGCAGGGGAGAGGGGGAGCTGTTTTTT
TRBV5-8	many	TRBD1	TRBJ2-2	CASRRTGDRFGELFF	TGTGCCAGCAGACGGACAGGGGATAGATTCGGGGAGCTGTTTTTT
TRBV11-3	.	.	TRBJ2-7	CASSLDPPSYEQYF	TGTGCCAGCAGCTTAGATCCTCCTTCCTACGAGCAGTACTTC
TRBV7-8	many	.	TRBJ1-4	CASSPRRTNEKLFF	TGTGCCAGCAGCCCCAGGAGAACTAATGAAAAACTGTTTTTT
TRBV4-1	.	.	TRBJ2-1	CPCSLDFYNEQFF	TGCCCCTGCAGCCTTGACTTCTACAATGAGCAGTTCTTC
TRBV5-1	medium-sized	.	TRBJ2-7	CASSLTGNEQYF	TGCGCCAGCAGCTTGACAGGGAACGAGCAGTACTTC